Below are 27 T cell receptor beta chains sequenced from a single sample in a study of blood T cell repertoires in COVID-19. Some clones are missing from TCRdb's copy, which holds only in-frame ones; the method was immunoSEQ multiplex PCR. The table records fewer than 200,000 clones, about 80% of them present only once. The specimen sequenced was PBMCs or T cells enriched from blood (not recorded which). Receptor source: a woman aged 70-85 years in a cohort exposed to, infected with or recovered from COVID-19 (not recorded which).

V usage is TRBV5-4 and J usage is TRBJ1-3; 9 bases align to TRBD1. This CDR3 has 15 amino acids. Germline-derived CDR1 and CDR2 are SGHNT and YYREEE (reference sequence). V was pared by 0 bases and J by 3 bases, with 1 base of the junction left unmatched. CDR3 sequence (DNA): TGTGCCAGCAGCTTGGACAGGGGGCTTGGAAACACCATATATTTT. Translating gives CASSLDRGLGNTIYF. The full variable domain, with the rest looked up from reference TRBV5-4 and TRBJ1-3, is ETGVTQSPTHLIKTRGQQVTLRCSSQSGHNTVSWYQQALGQGPQFIFQYYREEENGRGNFPPRFSGLQFPNYSSELNVNALELDDSALYLCASSLDRGLGNTIYFGEGSWLTVV.

The DNA for the CDR3 is TGTGCCAGCAGCGGACAGGGGATAAATGAAAAACTGTTTTTT. It specifies CASSGQGINEKLFF. The V call is TRBV28, the J call TRBJ1-4; TRBD1 aligns across 9 bases. This CDR3 contains 14 residues. Losses at the gene ends were 6 bases for V and 5 bases for J; bases not matched to a gene: 4. Germline V gives CDR1 MDHEN, CDR2 SYDVKM. The entire variable domain, with the rest obtained from reference TRBV28 and TRBJ1-4, is as follows: DVKVTQSSRYLVKRTGEKVFLECVQDMDHENMFWYRQDPGLGLRLIYFSYDVKMKEKGDIPEGYSVSREKKERFSLILESASTNQTSMYLCASSGQGINEKLFFGSGTQLSVL.

The chain employs TRBV6-2 or TRBV6-3 and TRBJ1-5; no reliable D call. Germline CDR1 MNHEY, CDR2 SVGEGT. The CDR3 sequence is 18 residues long. The ends were cut back, 5 bases at V and 1 base at J, with 21 bases in the middle. This chain's CDR3 is CASSRHTRGTRSNQPQHF. In DNA form, the CDR3 reads TGTGCCAGCAGTCGGCACACACGGGGAACAAGGAGCAATCAGCCCCAGCATTTT.

This clone showed up just once. The chain is built from TRBV10-3 and TRBJ1-5, with 9 positions matching TRBD1. This CDR3 is 15 amino acids long. Per the germline V gene, CDR1 is ENHRY and CDR2 is SYGVKD. V lost 5 bases to trimming and J lost 7 bases; unmatched junction nucleotides: 9. This CDR3 reads CAISPGQGRSQPQHF. CDR3 DNA: TGTGCCATCAGTCCGGGACAGGGACGGTCACAGCCCCAGCATTTT.

V usage is TRBV6-5 and J usage is TRBJ1-4, with 7 bases aligning to TRBD1. The CDR3 is made up of 14 amino acids. V gave up 0 bases and J gave up 5 bases; unmatched junction bases: 0. From germline, CDR1 is MNHEY and CDR2 SVGAGI. The CDR3 protein is CASSYSQGNEKLFF. The CDR3 nucleotides are TGTGCCAGCAGTTACTCACAGGGGAATGAAAAACTGTTTTTT.

The chain combines TRBV3-1 (or the pseudogene TRBV3-2) with TRBJ2-1; 11 bases match TRBD2. Per the germline V gene, CDR1 is LGHDT and CDR2 is YNNKEL (reference sequence). This CDR3 spans 20 amino acids. Trimming at V came to 1 base and at J to 7 bases, leaving 18 bases not matched to a gene. CDR3 sequence: CASSQGVLGLADSSGNEQFF. The CDR3 DNA is TGTGCCAGCAGCCAAGGTGTCCTGGGACTAGCGGATTCGTCGGGGAATGAGCAGTTCTTC.

The chain joins TRBV7-2 to TRBJ2-5; the D gene is possibly TRBD2 (5 bases). The CDR3 runs to 14 residues. CDR1 and CDR2 (germline): SGHTA, FQGNSA. The V and J ends lost 0 bases and 5 bases respectively, with 10 bases between them. This CDR3 is CASSLAGASETQYF. DNA for the CDR3: TGTGCCAGCAGCTTAGCGGGAGCGTCGGAGACCCAGTACTTC.

This clone was picked up a small number of times. This chain connects TRBV18 to TRBJ1-6; 8 nucleotides agree with TRBD1. The CDR3 contains 15 residues. From germline, CDR1 is KGHSH and CDR2 LQKENI. Trimming cost V 1 base and J 9 bases; bases outside gene matches: 5. CDR3 region: CASSPQQGVGSPLHF. The CDR3, as DNA: TGTGCCAGCTCACCACAACAGGGGGTGGGTTCACCCCTCCACTTT.

The chain is built from TRBV9 and TRBJ2-2; 7 bases are shared with TRBD1. The V gene's germline CDR1 is SGDLS and CDR2 YYNGEE. This CDR3 is 15 amino acids long. V was pared by 3 bases and J by 5 bases, with 7 bases of the junction left unmatched. The CDR3 nucleotides are TGTGCCAGCAGCGCCGGGACAGCTAGAACCGGGGAGCTGTTTTTT. This gives the protein CASSAGTARTGELFF.

The chain carries TRBV18 and TRBJ1-6, with D possibly being TRBD1 (5 bases). Germline CDR1 reads KGHSH; CDR2 reads LQKENI. This CDR3 is 14 amino acids long. Trimming pared 6 bases from V and 10 bases from J, leaving 16 bases between. In DNA, the CDR3 is TGTGCCAGCTCGCCCGGCGGGGGATACTCACCCCTCCACTTT. This translates into CASSPGGGYSPLHF.

The rearrangement links TRBV10-3 to TRBJ2-2; 9 bases are a match to TRBD1. From germline, CDR1 is ENHRY and CDR2 SYGVKD. The V gene end was trimmed by 8 bases and the J gene end by 6 bases; junction bases not matched to a gene: 4. This CDR3 has 13 residues. CDR3: CAIGTGLSGELFF. The CDR3 coding sequence is TGTGCCATCGGGACAGGGTTGTCCGGGGAGCTGTTTTTT.

The chain recombines TRBV18 with TRBJ2-3; 7 positions match TRBD1. Looked up from germline, CDR1 is KGHSH and CDR2 is LQKENI. After removal of 0 bases from V and 1 base from J, the junction contained 1 base not matched to a gene. This CDR3 is built from 15 residues. The DNA of the CDR3 is TGTGCCAGCTCACCACCGGGGACAGGCACAGATACGCAGTATTTT. This codes for CASSPPGTGTDTQYF.

This chain links TRBV12-3 or TRBV12-4 with TRBJ1-1; D is uncertain. The length of the CDR3 is 13 residues. With 4 bases removed from V and 4 bases from J, the gap between germline ends came to 10 bases. The CDR3 protein is CASSWEPRTEAFF. In nucleotides, the CDR3 is TGTGCCAGCAGTTGGGAGCCGCGCACTGAAGCTTTCTTT.

This chain uses TRBV28 with TRBJ1-6; D is uncertain. From germline, CDR1 is MDHEN and CDR2 SYDVKM. CDR3 size: 14 residues. Trimming left V 10 bases short and J 10 bases short, with 20 bases between. Here the CDR3 DNA reads TGTGCCATCACTCCTGGAGGGCCGAAGTCACCCCTCCACTTT. It translates to CAITPGGPKSPLHF. Filled out from reference TRBV28 and TRBJ1-6, the complete variable domain reads DVKVTQSSRYLVKRTGEKVFLECVQDMDHENMFWYRQDPGLGLRLIYFSYDVKMKEKGDIPEGYSVSREKKERFSLILESASTNQTSMYLCAITPGGPKSPLHFGNGTRLTVT.

The chain uses TRBV5-4 and TRBJ2-1; 11 bases match TRBD2. After removal of 4 bases from V and 7 bases from J, the junction contained 7 bases not matched to a gene. CDR3 length: 15 amino acids. Germline V lookup: CDR1 SGHNT, CDR2 YYREEE (reference sequence). The CDR3, as DNA: TGTGCCAGCAGCATACTAGCGGGGGACGGTAATGAGCAGTTCTTC. This translates into CASSILAGDGNEQFF. The entire variable domain, with the rest obtained from reference TRBV5-4 and TRBJ2-1, is as follows: ETGVTQSPTHLIKTRGQQVTLRCSSQSGHNTVSWYQQALGQGPQFIFQYYREEENGRGNFPPRFSGLQFPNYSSELNVNALELDDSALYLCASSILAGDGNEQFFGPGTRLTVL.

The chain joins TRBV5-1 to TRBJ2-1; TRBD2 aligns across 7 bases. V shed 5 bases and J 0 bases; nucleotides not matched to a gene: 8. This CDR3 spans 16 amino acids. Per germline, CDR1 SGHRS and CDR2 YFSETQ. The CDR3 bases are TGCGCCAGCAGAGGTCAGGGACTAATCTCCTACAATGAGCAGTTCTTC. It codes for CASRGQGLISYNEQFF. Drawing the rest from reference TRBV5-1 and TRBJ2-1, the complete variable domain is KAGVTQTPRYLIKTRGQQVTLSCSPISGHRSVSWYQQTPGQGLQFLFEYFSETQRNKGNFPGRFSGRQFSNSRSEMNVSTLELGDSALYLCASRGQGLISYNEQFFGPGTRLTVL.

The chain couples TRBV16 to TRBJ1-5, with 10 bases that match TRBD1. V was clipped by 6 bases and J by 1 base; unmatched bases: 15. The CDR3 is made up of 19 amino acids. Germline loops: CDR1 KGHSY, CDR2 FQNENV. CDR3 in amino acids: CASSSYGTGALGSNQPQHF. The CDR3 nucleotides read TGTGCCAGCAGTTCTTACGGGACAGGGGCTTTGGGAAGCAATCAGCCCCAGCATTTT. Full variable domain (missing parts from reference TRBV16 and TRBJ1-5): GEEVAQTPKHLVRGEGQKAKLYCAPIKGHSYVFWYQQVLKNEFKFLISFQNENVFDETGMPKERFSAKCLPNSPCSLEIQATKLEDSAVYFCASSSYGTGALGSNQPQHFGDGTRLSIL.

The CDR3 DNA follows: TGTGCCAGTGGCAGGGGATCGACCAACGTCCTGACTTTC. It codes for CASGRGSTNVLTF. The gene calls are TRBV2 and TRBJ2-6; maybe TRBD1 (6 bases). Germline lookup yields CDR1 SNHLY and CDR2 FYNNEI. The CDR3 contains 13 residues. Between the trimmed V and J ends, which lost 9 bases and 8 bases, there was a span of 14 bases.

In this sample, this clone turned up a few times. V and J are TRBV6-2 or TRBV6-3 and TRBJ2-2; 7 bases align to TRBD1. The J segment lost 0 bases and the V segment lost 5 bases, leaving 6 bases of the junction unmatched. CDR3 size: 16 residues. Looked up from germline, CDR1 is MNHEY and CDR2 is SVGEGT. CDR3 nucleotides: TGTGCCAGCAGTGTCCGGGGACAGTCGAACACCGGGGAGCTGTTTTTT. It is translated as CASSVRGQSNTGELFF.

This sequence joins TRBV11-2 and TRBJ2-7; 7 positions match TRBD2. Germline loops: CDR1 SGHAT, CDR2 FQNNGV. The junction had 15 bases not matched to a gene; V was cut back by 4 bases and J by 3 bases. The CDR3 is 17 amino acids. CDR3 residues: CASSSTLGREPLYEQYF. The CDR3 DNA is TGTGCCAGCAGCTCCACCCTTGGGCGGGAGCCCCTCTACGAGCAGTACTTC. Together with reference TRBV11-2 and TRBJ2-7, the CDR3 gives the full variable domain: EAGVAQSPRYKIIEKRQSVAFWCNPISGHATLYWYQQILGQGPKLLIQFQNNGVVDDSQLPKDRFSAERLKGVDSTLKIQPAKLEDSAVYLCASSSTLGREPLYEQYFGPGTRLTVT.

The chain couples TRBV28 to TRBJ2-1, with 7 bases identical to TRBD2. The CDR3 contains 17 residues. CDR1 and CDR2 from the germline V gene are MDHEN and SYDVKM. Trimming cost V 0 bases and J 4 bases; bases outside gene matches: 9. DNA for the CDR3: TGTGCCAGCAGTTTATGGGGGGGACTAACCAAATACAATGAGCAGTTCTTC. The encoded protein is CASSLWGGLTKYNEQFF.

The V gene is TRBV7-8, the J gene TRBJ2-1; TRBD1 matches 8 bases. Trimming cost V 3 bases and J 6 bases; bases outside gene matches: 10. CDR1 and CDR2 from the germline V gene are SGHVS and FQNEAQ. The CDR3 extends over 16 amino acids. Here the CDR3 DNA reads TGTGCCAGCAGCTTCCAGGGGGCTTCGATTACCAATGAGCAGTTCTTC. Protein product: CASSFQGASITNEQFF.

The chain couples TRBV2 to TRBJ1-4; D possibly corresponds to TRBD1 (6 bases). CDR3 length equals 15 residues. The germline V and J ends were trimmed by 3 bases and 8 bases, with 16 bases remaining between them. Germline-derived CDR1 and CDR2 are SNHLY and FYNNEI. The CDR3 reads CASSEGAGLSEKLFF. The CDR3 nucleotides read TGTGCCAGCAGTGAGGGGGCGGGCCTTTCGGAAAAACTGTTTTTT.

V and J are TRBV15 and TRBJ1-4, with a weak D call TRBD1 (6 bases). V lost 0 bases, J lost 8 bases, and 10 bases lay in between. Germline-derived CDR1 and CDR2 are LNHNV and YYDKDF (reference sequence). The CDR3 contains 14 residues. CDR3 loop: CATSRDRGAEKLFF. The CDR3 coding sequence is TGTGCCACCAGCAGAGACAGGGGTGCGGAAAAACTGTTTTTT.

The V gene is TRBV12-5, the J gene TRBJ1-5; D is unresolved. Germline CDR1 is LGHNT and CDR2 is FRNRAP. The CDR3 has 15 residues. Trimming removed 5 bases at V and 0 bases at J, with 11 bases between. The CDR3 bases are TGTGCTAGTGGTCCCGGTGCGGTTAGCAATCAGCCCCAGCATTTT. It yields the protein CASGPGAVSNQPQHF.

The CDR3: CASSLGQPGANVLTF. In nucleotides, the CDR3 is TGCGCCAGCAGCTTAGGACAGCCTGGGGCCAACGTCCTGACTTTC. This sequence joins TRBV5-1 and TRBJ2-6, with a tentative D call TRBD1 (6 bases). The CDR3 has 15 amino acids. Trimming left V 2 bases short and J 2 bases short, with 8 bases between. Looked up from germline, CDR1 is SGHRS and CDR2 is YFSETQ.

CDR3 amino acids: CASSARTPLTDTQYF. CDR3 coding DNA: TGCGCCAGCAGCGCCAGGACACCACTCACCGATACGCAGTATTTT. The chain combines TRBV5-1 with TRBJ2-3; D is possibly TRBD1 (5 bases). Germline V gives CDR1 SGHRS, CDR2 YFSETQ. V dropped 4 bases and J dropped 6 bases, with 18 bases sitting between them. The CDR3 totals 15 residues.